Listed below are T cell receptor beta chains from one sample, sequenced in a study of T cell responses to AZD1222 COVID-19 vaccine. Clones were read by immunoSEQ multiplex PCR, and TCRdb kept only the in-frame ones, dropping some. This table has over 120,000 clones, 92% appearing once. The source material was peripheral blood, sampled on day 0 of AZD1222 vaccination. The receptors derive from an adult in good health. CDR3s include the opening cysteine and the closing phenylalanine or tryptophan. A D gene is named only where the DNA matches it firmly. Not every row has a clone size; where given, it reads once, few, many or a size class.

clone size: .
J gene: TRBJ2-2
D gene: .
V gene: TRBV11-3
CDR3 protein: CASSQTRNTGELFF
CDR3 DNA: TGTGCCAGCAGCCAGACCCGGAACACCGGGGAGCTGTTTTTT

clone size: .
J gene: TRBJ2-1
D gene: .
V gene: TRBV10-1
CDR3 protein: CASRGVDEQFF
CDR3 DNA: TGCGCCAGCAGAGGGGTCGATGAGCAGTTCTTC

clone size: .
J gene: TRBJ1-5
D gene: .
V gene: TRBV19
CDR3 protein: CASSNSRYQPQHF
CDR3 DNA: TGTGCCAGTAGTAACAGCCGATATCAGCCCCAGCATTTT

clone size: .
J gene: TRBJ1-4
D gene: .
V gene: TRBV3-1/TRBV3-2
CDR3 protein: CASSQGAWTTNEKLFF
CDR3 DNA: TGTGCCAGCAGCCAAGGGGCATGGACAACTAATGAAAAACTGTTTTTT

clone size: .
J gene: TRBJ2-2
D gene: .
V gene: TRBV5-8
CDR3 protein: CASSYPGELFF
CDR3 DNA: TGTGCCAGCAGCTACCCCGGGGAGCTGTTTTTT

clone size: .
J gene: TRBJ1-6
D gene: TRBD1
V gene: TRBV18
CDR3 protein: CASSREGGHDSPLHF
CDR3 DNA: TGTGCCAGCTCACGTGAAGGGGGCCACGATTCACCCCTCCACTTT

clone size: .
J gene: TRBJ1-3
D gene: .
V gene: TRBV5-4
CDR3 protein: CASSLDRVGVGGNTIYF
CDR3 DNA: TGTGCCAGCAGCTTGGACCGGGTAGGAGTCGGGGGAAACACCATATATTTT

clone size: .
J gene: TRBJ1-2
D gene: .
V gene: TRBV30
CDR3 protein: CAWSLGNYGYTF
CDR3 DNA: TGTGCCTGGAGTCTGGGCAACTATGGCTACACCTTC

clone size: .
J gene: TRBJ2-2
D gene: .
V gene: TRBV7-8
CDR3 protein: CASSHRDSNTGELFF
CDR3 DNA: TGTGCCAGCAGCCACCGGGACTCGAACACCGGGGAGCTGTTTTTT

clone size: .
J gene: TRBJ1-1
D gene: .
V gene: TRBV6-1
CDR3 protein: CASRSLGMNTEAFF
CDR3 DNA: TGTGCCAGCAGATCCCTGGGCATGAACACTGAAGCTTTCTTT

clone size: .
J gene: TRBJ1-6
D gene: TRBD1
V gene: TRBV2
CDR3 protein: CASLGGRGRSPLHF
CDR3 DNA: TGTGCCAGCCTTGGGGGCAGGGGGCGTTCACCCCTCCACTTT

clone size: .
J gene: TRBJ2-7
D gene: TRBD1
V gene: TRBV5-5
CDR3 protein: CASSVTGDNEQYF
CDR3 DNA: TGTGCCAGCAGCGTGACAGGGGATAACGAGCAGTACTTC

clone size: .
J gene: TRBJ2-5
D gene: TRBD1
V gene: TRBV7-3
CDR3 protein: CASSRDRSHETQYF
CDR3 DNA: TGTGCCAGCAGTCGGGACAGGAGTCACGAGACCCAGTACTTC

clone size: .
J gene: TRBJ2-3
D gene: TRBD2
V gene: TRBV6-5
CDR3 protein: CASSRSSGGTDTQYF
CDR3 DNA: TGTGCCAGCAGTAGATCTAGCGGGGGTACAGATACGCAGTATTTT

clone size: .
J gene: TRBJ2-1
D gene: .
V gene: TRBV5-6
CDR3 protein: CASKVWAPGDEQFF
CDR3 DNA: TGTGCCAGCAAGGTTTGGGCTCCAGGCGATGAGCAGTTCTTC

clone size: .
J gene: TRBJ2-1
D gene: .
V gene: TRBV9
CDR3 protein: CASSYGGRVGEQFF
CDR3 DNA: TGTGCCAGCAGCTACGGGGGACGGGTGGGTGAGCAGTTCTTC

clone size: .
J gene: TRBJ2-2
D gene: .
V gene: TRBV4-2
CDR3 protein: CASSQGGATGELFF
CDR3 DNA: TGTGCCAGCAGCCAAGGGGGTGCTACCGGGGAGCTGTTTTTT

clone size: .
J gene: TRBJ2-7
D gene: TRBD1
V gene: TRBV6-5
CDR3 protein: CASSSIDRVYEQYF
CDR3 DNA: TGTGCCAGCAGTTCCATAGACAGGGTCTACGAGCAGTACTTC

clone size: once
J gene: TRBJ2-3
D gene: TRBD1
V gene: TRBV6-4
CDR3 protein: CASSDSNLPGQGRIDTQYF
CDR3 DNA: TGTGCCAGCAGTGACTCGAATCTCCCGGGACAGGGGAGGATAGATACGCAGTATTTT

clone size: .
J gene: TRBJ1-6
D gene: TRBD1
V gene: TRBV10-3
CDR3 protein: CAIKAGTGDSPLHF
CDR3 DNA: TGTGCCATCAAAGCCGGGACAGGGGATTCACCCCTCCACTTT

clone size: few
J gene: TRBJ2-6
D gene: .
V gene: TRBV5-1
CDR3 protein: CASKILRAGANVLTF
CDR3 DNA: TGCGCCAGCAAGATCCTCCGGGCTGGGGCCAACGTCCTGACTTTC

clone size: .
J gene: TRBJ1-1
D gene: .
V gene: TRBV5-1
CDR3 protein: CASSLGGTLYTEAFF
CDR3 DNA: TGCGCCAGCAGCTTGGGAGGTACTTTGTACACTGAAGCTTTCTTT